The clone carrying this TCR beta chain was seen more than once but under ten times. The source of the sample is a study of blood T cell repertoires in COVID-19. Original processing methods: Amplifying reference gene primers gave estimates of nucleated cell counts. Method: immunoSEQ multiplex PCR; TCRdb's copy keeps in-frame clones and lacks some. Clone size and V and J calls were adopted from that table, with D and trimming inferred from the DNA. This sample has some 400,000 clones, with around 87% found just once. Germline assignment: CDR1 MGHRA and CDR2 YSYEKL. The CDR3 length is 14 residues. Trimming removed 6 bases at V and 0 bases at J, with 12 bases between.

The chain recombines TRBV4-1 with TRBJ2-7; D gene ambiguous. Material for sequencing was peripheral blood. This receptor was obtained from a woman aged 55-70 years with COVID-19, enrolled during active disease. DNA of the CDR3: TGCGCCAGCAGTCGAACCGGTAGCTCCTACGAGCAGTACTTC. Encoded protein: CASSRTGSSYEQYF.